This is a list of T cell receptor beta chains from one sample in a study of T cell responses to AZD1222 COVID-19 vaccine. The protocol was immunoSEQ multiplex PCR, while the TCRdb copy is restricted to in-frame clones and leaves out a portion. The top ten clones hold approximately 0.52% of a sample with 200,000 to 300,000 clones, approximately 93% of them seen once. The material was peripheral blood, obtained on day 0 of AZD1222 vaccination. Receptor source: an adult in good health. The CDR3 runs from the conserved cysteine through the conserved F or W.

j_call v_call cdr3_aa
TRBJ1-3 TRBV9 CASSVGGQPYSGNTIYF
TRBJ1-5 TRBV27 CASSLRDSNQPQHF
TRBJ1-1 TRBV9 CASSVAGGGTEAFF
TRBJ1-2 TRBV6-5 CASSSPGRQGRGGYTF
TRBJ1-2 TRBV28 CASSLRLTTGYTF
TRBJ1-1 TRBV28 CASSLIGNTEAFF
TRBJ1-2 TRBV7-2 CASSLTTGSYGYTF
TRBJ1-2 TRBV28 CASSLIGYGYTF
TRBJ1-2 TRBV16 CASSQLQGYGYTF
TRBJ1-1 TRBV11-3 CASSLEGWTEAFF
TRBJ2-7 TRBV4-1 CASSQDWSLSYEQYF
TRBJ2-7 TRBV28 CASSGPSSYEQYF
TRBJ2-3 TRBV5-1 CASSLGQFSTDTQYF
TRBJ1-4 TRBV6-5 CATGTYDEKLFF
TRBJ1-3 TRBV28 CASSIWNTIYF
TRBJ1-2 TRBV28 CANQHRDRVHYGYTF
TRBJ1-6 TRBV11-3 CASSLSQGAPLHF
TRBJ1-2 TRBV12-3/TRBV12-4 CASSPVQGQGYTF